The subject of this entry is one T cell receptor beta chain. This entry belongs to a study of shared clonotypes between healthy human individuals. Sequencing was performed with immunoSEQ multiplex PCR; in TCRdb, only in-frame clones are kept and a portion is missing. This table has 2,100,000 or so clones, under 97% appearing once. Germline-derived CDR1 and CDR2 are SGHAT and FQNNGV. The V gene lost 1 base and the J gene lost 5 bases, with 14 bases spanning the gap. The CDR3 extends over 15 amino acids. The TCR was taken from a man between 18 and 35 years old in good health. This sequence joins TRBV11-2 and TRBJ2-5; D gene unclear. The material sequenced was naive CD4+ T cells sorted from blood. Subset of the sample: CD45RA+ positively selected. The CDR3, as DNA: TGTGCCAGCAGCTTAGTAGTGGGTCTTCGCGAGACCCAGTACTTC. Its protein is CASSLVVGLRETQYF. The full variable domain, its missing parts supplied by reference TRBV11-2 and TRBJ2-5, is EAGVAQSPRYKIIEKRQSVAFWCNPISGHATLYWYQQILGQGPKLLIQFQNNGVVDDSQLPKDRFSAERLKGVDSTLKIQPAKLEDSAVYLCASSLVVGLRETQYFGPGTRLLVL.